The 4 T cell receptor beta chains below all came from one sample that was sequenced in a study of shared clonotypes between healthy human individuals. Only in-frame clones appear in the TCRdb table, and some are missing; sequencing was by immunoSEQ multiplex PCR. The sample includes some 1.5 million clones, approximately 97% seen only once; the top ten take roughly 1.2%. The specimen sequenced was naive CD4+ T cells sorted from blood. Stated subset: CD45RA+ positively selected. These receptors came from a man aged 30-40 years in good health.

V usage is TRBV9 and J usage is TRBJ2-7; maybe TRBD1 (5 bases). This CDR3 comprises 12 residues. From germline, CDR1 is SGDLS and CDR2 YYNGEE. V was cut by 4 bases and J by 5 bases, with 10 bases left in between. For the CDR3, the DNA is TGTGCCAGCAGCAAGGACATCCACGAGCAGTACTTC. Amino acid sequence: CASSKDIHEQYF.

The chain is built from TRBV7-8 and TRBJ1-2; no firm D call. The V gene lost 7 bases and the J gene lost 0 bases, with 12 bases spanning the gap. The CDR3 extends over 14 amino acids. Germline CDR1 and CDR2: SGHVS and FQNEAQ. CDR3 in amino acids: CASNPDSTNYGYTF. CDR3 DNA sequence: TGTGCCAGCAACCCGGACTCGACTAACTATGGCTACACCTTC.

The V gene is TRBV28, the J gene TRBJ2-1; D is uncertain. Germline CDR1 MDHEN, CDR2 SYDVKM. V lost 6 bases, J lost 2 bases, and 8 bases lay in between. This CDR3 has 13 residues. CDR3 loop: CASSVIPYNEQFF. CDR3 coding DNA: TGTGCCAGCAGCGTTATACCCTACAATGAGCAGTTCTTC.

Here the CDR3 reads CSGLLAAQFF. CDR3 in DNA: TGCAGCGGACTACTAGCGGCTCAGTTCTTC. V usage is TRBV29-1 and J usage is TRBJ2-1, with 8 bases aligning to TRBD2. This CDR3 is 10 amino acids long. The V segment lost 7 bases and the J segment 13 bases; nucleotides outside the gene matches: 6. Germline lookup yields CDR1 SQVTM and CDR2 ANQGSEA.